This is a list of T cell receptor beta chains from one sample in a study of CD8 T cells in Susac syndrome. TCRdb processed the immunoSEQ multiplex PCR reads anew with MiXCR; each CDR3 protein has one entry. The sample has about 200,000 distinct CDR3 sequences, roughly 96% seen once. Sequencing was carried out using CD4+ T cells from PBMCs. The source is a human donor with multiple sclerosis. Each CDR3 is given with its conserved first and last residue. Size values are once, few and many counts, or a class for expanded clones, and some rows have none.

TRBV29-1	NA	TRBJ2-3	CSVEDRRGTPWGDTQYF
TRBV12-3/TRBV12-4	once	TRBJ2-3	CASSFPLAGGLTDTQYF
TRBV20-1	NA	TRBJ1-2	CSASSGGSYGYTF
TRBV3-1	NA	TRBJ2-3	CASSLRIDTQYF
TRBV3-1	once	TRBJ1-2	CASSQETGRGGYTF
TRBV30	few	TRBJ2-6	CAWSIGANVLTF
TRBV29-1	NA	TRBJ1-1	CSVDGVNTEAFF
TRBV20-1	NA	TRBJ2-7	CSARGTSGRSSYEQYF
TRBV10-3	NA	TRBJ2-3	CAISDQADTQYF
TRBV20-1	NA	TRBJ2-5	CSAGSWTPQETQYF
TRBV20-1	NA	TRBJ2-1	CSANPPPGLAARALYNEQFF
TRBV14	NA	TRBJ1-2	CASSPSDRMHGYTF
TRBV5-1	NA	TRBJ2-7	CASSSGTSGRAYEQYF
TRBV2	NA	TRBJ2-7	CATGFRKGEQYF
TRBV3-1	NA	TRBJ1-2	CASSQAGYYGYTF
TRBV3-1	NA	TRBJ1-2	CASSRGGRRGYTF
TRBV12-3/TRBV12-4	few	TRBJ1-2	CASSLGQGGGYTF
TRBV20-1	NA	TRBJ1-1	CSAGRGSMNTEAFF
TRBV27	NA	TRBJ2-7	CASSRKTGVGYEQYF
TRBV20-1	NA	TRBJ2-7	CSAKPAGHEQYF
TRBV30	NA	TRBJ1-5	CAWSGGAGRNQPQHF
TRBV12-5	NA	TRBJ2-1	CASVPSSGDYNEQFF
TRBV12-3/TRBV12-4	NA	TRBJ1-6	CASSLQSVPLHF
TRBV29-1	NA	TRBJ1-2	CSVSTTGEGDYGYTF
TRBV20-1	NA	TRBJ2-7	CSARDGAGFEQYF
TRBV24-1	NA	TRBJ2-5	CATSDPTKETQYF
TRBV11-2	once	TRBJ2-1	CASSLTHDGGQFF
TRBV7-9	NA	TRBJ2-1	CASARTSGGPVYNEQFF